Presented here are 7 T cell receptor beta chains from one specimen sequenced in a study of identical twins. Each CDR3 protein gets one entry after TCRdb re-called the 5' RACE reads with MiXCR. The profile shows under 250,000 distinct CDR3 sequences, 9.5% to 15% of them singletons. Another study also made use of these data, one on yellow fever vaccine responses in identical twins.

The specimen sequenced was memory (CD45RO+) T cells sorted from blood. These receptors were obtained from a young woman in good health.

In this sample, this clonotype turned up a few times. This chain joins TRBV18 and TRBJ1-1, with D tentatively TRBD1 (5 bases). Trimming took 5 bases from V and 8 from J, leaving 18 bases between them. The CDR3 loop spans 14 amino acids. The germline V gene has CDR1 KGHSH and CDR2 LQKENI. CDR3 loop: CASSNLQGSEEAFF. Here the CDR3 DNA reads TGTGCCAGCTCAAACCTCCAGGGTAGTGAGGAAGCTTTCTTT.

The gene calls are TRBV7-2 and TRBJ2-5; no definite D call. Germline lookup yields CDR1 SGHTA and CDR2 FQGNSA. The CDR3 totals 16 residues. V was trimmed by 2 bases and J by 4 bases, leaving 17 bases between them. CDR3 loop: CASSLSPFGRTETQYF. The DNA for the CDR3 is TGTGCCAGCAGCTTATCGCCTTTTGGGCGTACAGAGACCCAGTACTTC.

This clonotype was seen many times. The rearrangement uses TRBV5-1 and TRBJ1-2, with D uncertain. This CDR3 has 16 residues. The germline V gene has CDR1 SGHRS and CDR2 YFSETQ. Trimming pared 0 bases from V and 2 bases from J, leaving 14 bases between. The CDR3 is CASSLDGVGRNYGYTF. The CDR3 nucleotides are TGCGCCAGCAGCTTGGATGGAGTCGGACGGAACTATGGCTACACCTTC.

On this clonotype itself: The junction departs from the called germline gene at one end, perhaps through a read error. This chain links TRBV7-7 with TRBJ2-2, with unresolved D. The CDR3 sequence is 14 residues long. Per germline, CDR1 SSHAT and CDR2 FNYEAQ (reference sequence). The CDR3 DNA sequence: TGTGCTAGCACCCCTAGTGGGCTCCCCGGGGAGCTGTTTTTT. Its protein product is CASTPSGLPGELFF.

This rearrangement joins TRBV6-1 to TRBJ2-7; D unresolved. The CDR3 is made up of 14 amino acids. CDR1 and CDR2 from the germline V gene are MNHNS and SASEGT. Trimming took off 7 bases at V and 2 bases at J, with 15 bases between the two ends. The CDR3 DNA is TGTGCCAGCACCACGGGCCGAACAACCTACGAGCAGTACTTC. Its translation: CASTTGRTTYEQYF.

This clonotype has just a few counts. The V call is TRBV6-1, the J call TRBJ2-1; perhaps D is TRBD1 or TRBD2 (5 bases each). V lost 6 bases to trimming and J lost 3 bases, with 15 bases between them. The CDR3 spans 15 residues. Germline V gene lookup returns CDR1 MNHNS and CDR2 SASEGT. The CDR3 reads CASSRAEDNYNEQFF. CDR3 nucleotides: TGTGCCAGCAGCCGTGCGGAGGACAACTACAATGAGCAGTTCTTC.

In this sample, this clonotype turned up a few times. This chain joins TRBV7-6 and TRBJ2-5; 8 bases fit TRBD2. This CDR3 is built from 15 residues. J gave up 4 bases and V 0 bases, and 4 bases lay outside the gene matches. Per germline, CDR1 SGHVS and CDR2 FNYEAQ. The chain's CDR3 is CASSLAAGVLETQYF. The CDR3, as DNA: TGTGCCAGCAGCTTAGCAGCGGGGGTTTTAGAGACCCAGTACTTC.